This T cell receptor (beta chain) was captured in a study of blood T cell repertoires in COVID-19. In this sample, this clone turned up a few times. The protocol was immunoSEQ multiplex PCR, while the TCRdb copy is restricted to in-frame clones and leaves out a portion. The sample yields 200,000 to 300,000 clones, 87% seen once. CDR3 length equals 13 residues. V lost 4 bases and J lost 10, with 16 bases in between. Germline V gene sequence: CDR1 MNHEY, CDR2 SMNVEV (reference sequence). Sequenced: peripheral blood. This receptor was identified in a man aged 18 to 30 with active or convalescent COVID-19. This chain connects TRBV27 to TRBJ1-2; D call uncertain. In DNA form, the CDR3 reads TGTGCCAGCAGTTCGGTGTTGTTCGAATCCTACACCTTC. Amino acids: CASSSVLFESYTF.